Following are 30 T cell receptor beta chains from one sample sequenced in a study of shared clonotypes between healthy human individuals (dated by TCRdb to between 2020 and 2021). The library was produced with the immunoSEQ multiplex PCR assay. The table comes from immuneACCESS by way of TCRdb, which keeps in-frame sequences with V and J called. Part of the clones is missing from these tables; in studies checked, under half for an unresolved V gene and the rest for unknown reasons. The sample yields about 2.1 million clones; 93% were counted once. The top ten clonotypes cover more than 1.5% of the sample. For the CD8 naive samples, CD45RO-negative cells were positively selected for CCR7, yielding a CD45RA+CCR7+ population from which TemRA cells were excluded. Input material: naive CD8+ T cells from PBMCs. The cell subset or site label, as the study defines it: CD45RA+CCR7+. All receptors come from a man aged 18-30 years in good health. Some clones in this sample may be carry-over from other donors' samples.

The chain joins TRBV5-1 to TRBJ1-1, with 7 positions matching TRBD1. The CDR3 is 14 amino acids. The germline V gene has CDR1 SGHRS and CDR2 YFSETQ. V was pared by 4 bases and J by 7 bases, with 10 bases of the junction left unmatched. Here the CDR3 reads CASSQLTGSGEAFF. CDR3 sequence (DNA): TGCGCCAGCAGCCAACTGACAGGGTCTGGTGAAGCTTTCTTT.

The V gene is TRBV28, the J gene TRBJ1-5; 10 bases agree with TRBD1. The CDR3 loop spans 15 amino acids. With 5 bases clipped from V and 12 bases from J, the junction kept 13 bases outside the gene matches. Germline loops: CDR1 MDHEN, CDR2 SYDVKM. Here the CDR3 DNA reads TGTGCCAGCAGTGGGGGACAGGGGTCAATCAAGCGCCAGCATTTT. It specifies CASSGGQGSIKRQHF.

V is TRBV6-5 and J is TRBJ2-1; tentative D call: TRBD2 (5 bases). V lost 6 bases to trimming and J lost 7 bases, with 13 bases between them. CDR3 length equals 13 residues. Germline V gives CDR1 MNHEY, CDR2 SVGAGI. The CDR3 reads CASSLLGGNEQFF. In DNA form, the CDR3 reads TGTGCCAGCAGCTTACTTGGAGGAAATGAGCAGTTCTTC.

This sequence joins TRBV28 and TRBJ2-5, with 7 bases identical to TRBD1. The germline CDR1 and CDR2 sequences are MDHEN and SYDVKM. V lost 5 bases to trimming and J lost 0 bases; unmatched junction nucleotides: 12. The CDR3 has 17 residues. The DNA of the CDR3 is TGTGCCAGCAGTCCATACTTCGAAGACAGGGACCAAGAGACCCAGTACTTC. Protein product: CASSPYFEDRDQETQYF.

The rearrangement uses TRBV19 and TRBJ1-4; D not certain. V gave up 6 bases and J gave up 7 bases, with 15 bases separating them. The CDR3 is 14 residues long. Germline assignment: CDR1 LNHDA and CDR2 SQIVND (reference sequence). Written as DNA, the CDR3 is TGTGCCAGTAGCTCGAGGACCGCGTCTGAAAAACTGTTTTTT. This sequence encodes CASSSRTASEKLFF.

The chain combines TRBV27 with TRBJ2-1; D is uncertain. The CDR3 length is 12 residues. V shed 5 bases and J shed 7 bases, with 9 bases lying between them. CDR1 and CDR2 (germline): MNHEY, SMNVEV (reference sequence). DNA for the CDR3: TGTGCCAGCAGTCCCCAGACTAATGAGCAGTTCTTC. This sequence encodes CASSPQTNEQFF.

The chain combines TRBV5-1 with TRBJ2-7, with 9 bases lining up with TRBD1. This CDR3 contains 14 residues. The V gene end was trimmed by 5 bases and the J gene end by 5 bases; junction bases not matched to a gene: 8. Per the germline V gene, CDR1 is SGHRS and CDR2 is YFSETQ. In DNA, the CDR3 is TGCGCCAGCAGTGAGGGACAGGGAATCCACGAGCAGTACTTC. This gives the protein CASSEGQGIHEQYF.

The genes are TRBV7-2 and TRBJ1-5; no firm D call. Per the germline V gene, CDR1 is SGHTA and CDR2 is FQGNSA. V was cut by 0 bases and J by 8 bases, with 8 bases left in between. This CDR3 region has 13 residues. CDR3 in amino acids: CASSLARREPQHF. The DNA of the CDR3 is TGTGCCAGCAGCTTAGCGCGGCGGGAGCCCCAGCATTTT. The entire variable domain, with the rest obtained from reference TRBV7-2 and TRBJ1-5, is as follows: GAGVSQSPSNKVTEKGKDVELRCDPISGHTALYWYRQSLGQGLEFLIYFQGNSAPDKSGLPSDRFSAERTGGSVSTLTIQRTQQEDSAVYLCASSLARREPQHFGDGTRLSIL.

This chain joins TRBV9 and TRBJ2-1, with D unresolved. Deletions cut 3 bases from V and 5 bases from J, with 12 bases between. CDR3 length equals 14 residues. The germline gives CDR1 SGDLS, CDR2 YYNGEE. Here the CDR3 reads CASSALSVDNEQFF. The DNA for the CDR3 is TGTGCCAGCAGCGCTCTGAGCGTAGACAATGAGCAGTTCTTC.

This rearrangement joins TRBV25-1 to TRBJ1-1; D gene unclear. Trimming shortened V by 8 bases and J by 6 bases, and 16 bases separated the two germline ends. This CDR3 spans 13 amino acids. The germline V gene encodes CDR1 MGHDK and CDR2 SYGVNS. The CDR3 bases are TGTGCCAGCTCGAGATCGAGGGTCCCTGAAGCTTTCTTT. Residues: CASSRSRVPEAFF.

Here the CDR3 reads CASIDRAVNQPQHF. In nucleotides, the CDR3 is TGTGCCAGTATCGACAGGGCCGTCAATCAGCCCCAGCATTTT. The chain employs TRBV19 and TRBJ1-5; 7 nucleotides agree with TRBD1. The J segment lost 3 bases and the V segment lost 7 bases, leaving 6 bases of the junction unmatched. CDR1 and CDR2 from the germline V gene are LNHDA and SQIVND (reference sequence). The CDR3 runs to 14 residues.

This chain joins TRBV9 and TRBJ2-2, with 8 positions matching TRBD1. The CDR3 has 18 residues. With 3 bases clipped from V and 6 bases from J, the junction kept 16 bases outside the gene matches. The germline V gene encodes CDR1 SGDLS and CDR2 YYNGEE. The CDR3 reads CASSAGVGQEGLAGELFF. The DNA for the CDR3 is TGTGCCAGCAGCGCAGGGGTGGGACAGGAAGGTCTCGCCGGGGAGCTGTTTTTT.

The V call is TRBV19, the J call TRBJ1-1; D is unclear. V shed 3 bases and J shed 6 bases, with 8 bases lying between them. Germline-derived CDR1 and CDR2 are LNHDA and SQIVND (reference sequence). This CDR3 has 12 amino acids. The CDR3, as DNA: TGTGCCAGTAGTATTGGGTGGGCTGAAGCTTTCTTT. Its protein product is CASSIGWAEAFF.

Turning to this clone: Other DNA sequences in the same sample also yield this CDR3. This sequence joins TRBV27 and TRBJ1-1; D call uncertain. Trimming shortened V by 5 bases and J by 5 bases, and 6 bases separated the two germline ends. Per germline, CDR1 MNHEY and CDR2 SMNVEV (reference sequence). The CDR3 is made up of 11 amino acids. The CDR3 is CASSPGTEAFF. CDR3 nucleotides: TGTGCCAGCAGTCCCGGGACTGAAGCTTTCTTT.

The chain combines TRBV10-3 with TRBJ2-7; a possible D gene is TRBD2 (7 bases). CDR1 is ENHRY and CDR2 is SYGVKD in the germline V gene. Trimming removed 3 bases from V and 7 bases from J, with 13 bases in between. The CDR3 has 13 amino acids. The CDR3 here is CAISDVGGREQYF. DNA of the CDR3: TGTGCCATCAGTGATGTCGGGGGGCGAGAGCAGTACTTC.

The chain couples TRBV4-2 to TRBJ2-1; 9 bases match TRBD2. The CDR3 covers 15 residues. The germline CDR1 and CDR2 sequences are LGHNA and YNFKEQ. The junction had 1 base not matched to a gene; V was cut back by 2 bases and J by 2 bases. In DNA, the CDR3 is TGTGCCAGCAGCCAATCTAGCGGGGCCTACAATGAGCAGTTCTTC. This codes for CASSQSSGAYNEQFF.

The chain recombines TRBV4-1 with TRBJ2-5; the D gene is possibly TRBD2 (6 bases). CDR3 length equals 14 residues. The germline CDR1 and CDR2 sequences are MGHRA and YSYEKL. V lost 3 bases to trimming and J lost 5 bases, with 13 bases between them. CDR3 residues: CASSHYGSRETQYF. CDR3 sequence (DNA): TGCGCCAGCAGCCACTACGGGAGCAGGGAGACCCAGTACTTC.

The gene calls are TRBV19 and TRBJ2-7; a weak D match, TRBD2 (5 bases). The CDR3 runs 15 residues. Germline V gene data show CDR1 as LNHDA and CDR2 as SQIVND (reference sequence). Between the trimmed V and J ends, which lost 5 bases and 6 bases, there was a span of 20 bases. The CDR3 region is CASSPRGPPSGEQYF. The CDR3 DNA follows: TGTGCCAGTAGTCCTCGCGGGCCCCCCTCGGGCGAGCAGTACTTC.

The chain links TRBV4-3 to TRBJ2-3; D is undetermined. The V gene's germline CDR1 is LGHNA and CDR2 YSLEER. This CDR3 is 14 amino acids long. V lost 1 base and J lost 3, with 8 bases in between. The CDR3 DNA is TGCGCCAGCAGCCAAGGGTTTGGTACAGATACGCAGTATTTT. Encoded protein: CASSQGFGTDTQYF.

The chain employs TRBV11-2 and TRBJ2-7; D is undetermined. The CDR3 is 14 amino acids. V dropped 1 base and J dropped 1 base, with 8 bases sitting between them. Germline loops: CDR1 SGHAT, CDR2 FQNNGV. The CDR3 bases are TGTGCCAGCAGCTTAGGAATCAGTTCCTACGAGCAGTACTTC. Protein product: CASSLGISSYEQYF.

The V call is TRBV28, the J call TRBJ2-2; tentatively, D is TRBD1 (6 bases). This CDR3 comprises 16 residues. Germline V lookup: CDR1 MDHEN, CDR2 SYDVKM. The ends were cut back, 4 bases at V and 0 bases at J, with 12 bases in the middle. Written as DNA, the CDR3 is TGTGCCAGCAGTTCTTACAGGGCCCCGAACACCGGGGAGCTGTTTTTT. Translating gives CASSSYRAPNTGELFF. The variable domain in full, completed from reference TRBV28 and TRBJ2-2, reads DVKVTQSSRYLVKRTGEKVFLECVQDMDHENMFWYRQDPGLGLRLIYFSYDVKMKEKGDIPEGYSVSREKKERFSLILESASTNQTSMYLCASSSYRAPNTGELFFGEGSRLTVL.

Of note for this clone: Distinct nucleotide sequences in the sample also encode this CDR3. The chain employs TRBV9 and TRBJ1-5, with D possibly TRBD1 on 5 matching bases. The CDR3 is made up of 15 amino acids. V dropped 0 bases and J dropped 6 bases, with 13 bases sitting between them. CDR1 is SGDLS and CDR2 is YYNGEE in the germline V gene. The CDR3 spells CASSVGGGVGQPQHF. CDR3 sequence (DNA): TGTGCCAGCAGCGTAGGAGGAGGGGTTGGTCAGCCCCAGCATTTT.

The chain joins TRBV29-1 to TRBJ1-2, with 8 positions matching TRBD1. The CDR3 is 14 amino acids. Per the germline V gene, CDR1 is SQVTM and CDR2 is ANQGSEA. The V gene end was trimmed by 6 bases and the J gene end by 5 bases; junction bases not matched to a gene: 11. This chain's CDR3 is CSVGPQGAGYGYTF. The DNA of the CDR3 is TGCAGCGTGGGCCCCCAGGGGGCAGGATATGGCTACACCTTC.

The chain recombines TRBV27 with TRBJ2-5, with 7 nucleotides matching TRBD2. The CDR3 is 17 amino acids. Germline values: CDR1 MNHEY, CDR2 SMNVEV (reference sequence). The V and J ends lost 4 bases and 4 bases, in that order; junction bases with no gene match: 15. CDR3 DNA: TGTGCCAGCAGTTACCAGGGACTAACGGGAGCTTCAGAGACCCAGTACTTC. Amino acids: CASSYQGLTGASETQYF.

The chain is built from TRBV11-2 and TRBJ2-1, with 10 bases that match TRBD2. The germline gives CDR1 SGHAT, CDR2 FQNNGV. The CDR3 sequence is 16 residues long. With 4 bases clipped from V and 6 bases from J, the junction kept 9 bases outside the gene matches. Written as DNA, the CDR3 is TGTGCCAGCAGCTACGGGGGGACTAGCGCCTTCAATGAGCAGTTCTTC. It yields the protein CASSYGGTSAFNEQFF.

This clone showed up just once. The gene calls are TRBV5-1 and TRBJ1-2; TRBD1 matches at 10 bases. Trimming took 4 bases from V and 8 from J; bases not matched to a gene: 5. This CDR3 spans 13 amino acids. Germline V gives CDR1 SGHRS, CDR2 YFSETQ. The CDR3: CASSATGGDGYTF. In nucleotides, the CDR3 is TGCGCCAGCAGCGCGACAGGGGGCGACGGCTACACCTTC. The full variable domain, its missing parts supplied by reference TRBV5-1 and TRBJ1-2, is KAGVTQTPRYLIKTRGQQVTLSCSPISGHRSVSWYQQTPGQGLQFLFEYFSETQRNKGNFPGRFSGRQFSNSRSEMNVSTLELGDSALYLCASSATGGDGYTFGSGTRLTVV.

This clone was picked up one time. The same CDR3 arises from other DNA sequences in this sample as well. This sequence joins TRBV7-6 and TRBJ1-5; D is ambiguous. CDR1 and CDR2 (germline): SGHVS, FNYEAQ. The CDR3 runs 13 residues. Trimming removed 3 bases at V and 4 bases at J, with 7 bases between. The CDR3: CASSFGGNQPQHF. The CDR3 DNA sequence: TGTGCCAGCAGCTTCGGCGGGAATCAGCCCCAGCATTTT.

The chain employs TRBV28 and TRBJ2-7; D is possibly TRBD1 (5 bases). The V gene's germline CDR1 is MDHEN and CDR2 SYDVKM. Trimming pared 3 bases from V and 2 bases from J, leaving 11 bases between. The CDR3 contains 14 residues. In nucleotides, the CDR3 is TGTGCCAGCAGTTTGGTTCAGGGCCCCTACGAGCAGTACTTC. Protein product: CASSLVQGPYEQYF.

The V call is TRBV7-6, the J call TRBJ2-2; 11 bases fit TRBD2. The CDR3 covers 16 residues. Trimming took 6 bases from V and 3 from J; bases not matched to a gene: 6. Germline V gene lookup returns CDR1 SGHVS and CDR2 FNYEAQ. The CDR3 coding sequence is TGTGCCAGCAGGCCTCTAGCGGGAGGTGACACCGGGGAGCTGTTTTTT. It codes for CASRPLAGGDTGELFF. Full variable domain (remainder filled in from reference TRBV7-6 and TRBJ2-2): GAGVSQSPRYKVTKRGQDVALRCDPISGHVSLYWYRQALGQGPEFLTYFNYEAQQDKSGLPNDRFSAERPEGSISTLTIQRTEQRDSAMYRCASRPLAGGDTGELFFGEGSRLTVL.

The chain carries TRBV15 and TRBJ1-2; D gene uncertain. The CDR3 contains 14 residues. Germline CDR1 and CDR2: LNHNV and YYDKDF (reference sequence). Trimming took 7 bases from V and 7 from J, leaving 19 bases between them. CDR3 coding DNA: TGTGCCACCACCCCTATGTCGGGCTCCACTGGCTACACCTTC. This encodes CATTPMSGSTGYTF.